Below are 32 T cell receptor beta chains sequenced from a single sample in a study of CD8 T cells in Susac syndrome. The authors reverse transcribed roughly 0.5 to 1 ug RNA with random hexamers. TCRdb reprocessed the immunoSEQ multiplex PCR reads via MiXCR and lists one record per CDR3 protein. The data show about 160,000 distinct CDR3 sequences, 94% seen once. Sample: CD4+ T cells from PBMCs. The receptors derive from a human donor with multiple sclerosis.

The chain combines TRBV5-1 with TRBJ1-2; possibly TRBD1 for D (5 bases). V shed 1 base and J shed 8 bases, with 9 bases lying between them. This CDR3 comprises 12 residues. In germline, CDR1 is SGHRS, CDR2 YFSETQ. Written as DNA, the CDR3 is TGCGCCAGCAGCTTGATGGGGGAAGGCTACACCTTC. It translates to CASSLMGEGYTF. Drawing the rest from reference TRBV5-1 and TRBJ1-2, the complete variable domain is KAGVTQTPRYLIKTRGQQVTLSCSPISGHRSVSWYQQTPGQGLQFLFEYFSETQRNKGNFPGRFSGRQFSNSRSEMNVSTLELGDSALYLCASSLMGEGYTFGSGTRLTVV.

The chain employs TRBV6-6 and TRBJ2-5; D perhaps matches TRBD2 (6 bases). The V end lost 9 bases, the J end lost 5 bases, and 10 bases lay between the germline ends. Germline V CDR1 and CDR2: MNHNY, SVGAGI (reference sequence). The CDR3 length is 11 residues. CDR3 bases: TGTGCCAGTCTCCGGGGGGAGACCCAGTACTTC. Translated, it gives CASLRGETQYF.

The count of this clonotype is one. The CDR3 region has the DNA TGTGCCAGCAGTGATTTTCAGGGAGAAGCTTTCTTT. Protein: CASSDFQGEAFF. V is TRBV6-1 and J is TRBJ1-1, with a tentative D call TRBD1 (5 bases). This CDR3 contains 12 residues. From germline, CDR1 is MNHNS and CDR2 SASEGT. Trimming took off 3 bases at V and 8 bases at J, with 10 bases between the two ends.

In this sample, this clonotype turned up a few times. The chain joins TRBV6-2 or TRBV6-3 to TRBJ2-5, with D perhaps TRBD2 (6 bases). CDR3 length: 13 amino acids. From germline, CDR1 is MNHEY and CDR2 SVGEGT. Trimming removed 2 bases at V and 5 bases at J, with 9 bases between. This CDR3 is CASSYGGEETQYF. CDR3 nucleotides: TGTGCCAGCAGTTACGGAGGGGAGGAGACCCAGTACTTC.

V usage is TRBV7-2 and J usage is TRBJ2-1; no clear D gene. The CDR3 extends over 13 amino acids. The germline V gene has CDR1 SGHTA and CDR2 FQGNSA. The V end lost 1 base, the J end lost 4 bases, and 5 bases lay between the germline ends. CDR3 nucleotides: TGTGCCAGCAGCTTAGTCCTGTACAATGAGCAGTTCTTC. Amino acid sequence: CASSLVLYNEQFF.

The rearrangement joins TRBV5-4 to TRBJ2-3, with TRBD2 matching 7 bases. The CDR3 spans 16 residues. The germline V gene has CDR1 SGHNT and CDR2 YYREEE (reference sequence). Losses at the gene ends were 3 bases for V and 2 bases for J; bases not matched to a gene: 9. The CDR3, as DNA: TGTGCCAGCAGCTCGGGACTACAAGATAACACAGATACGCAGTATTTT. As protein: CASSSGLQDNTDTQYF.

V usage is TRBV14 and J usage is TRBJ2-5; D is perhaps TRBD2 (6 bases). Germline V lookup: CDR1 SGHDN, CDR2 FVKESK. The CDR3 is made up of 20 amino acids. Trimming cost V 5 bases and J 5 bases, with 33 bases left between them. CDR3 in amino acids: CASSILSSRRAGQEEETQYF. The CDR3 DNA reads TGTGCCAGCAGCATCCTGTCGTCGAGGAGGGCGGGCCAAGAGGAGGAGACCCAGTACTTC.

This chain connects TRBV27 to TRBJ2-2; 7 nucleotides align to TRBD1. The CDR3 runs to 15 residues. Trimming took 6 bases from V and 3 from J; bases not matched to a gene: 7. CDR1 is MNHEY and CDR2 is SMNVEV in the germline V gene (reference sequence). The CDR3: CASSLGQVYTGELFF. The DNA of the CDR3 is TGTGCCAGCAGCCTAGGACAGGTCTACACCGGGGAGCTGTTTTTT.

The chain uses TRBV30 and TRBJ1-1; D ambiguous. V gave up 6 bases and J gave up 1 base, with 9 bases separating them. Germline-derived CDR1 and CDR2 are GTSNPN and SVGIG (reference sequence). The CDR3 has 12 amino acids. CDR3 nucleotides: TGTGCCTGCTCCCACGGGAACACTGAAGCTTTCTTT. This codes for CACSHGNTEAFF.

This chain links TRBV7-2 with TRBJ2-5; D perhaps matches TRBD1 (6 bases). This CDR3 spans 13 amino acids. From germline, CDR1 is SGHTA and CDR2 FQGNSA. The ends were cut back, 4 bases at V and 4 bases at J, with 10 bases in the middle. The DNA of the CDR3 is TGTGCCAGCAGCTACAGGGAGAGAGAGACCCAGTACTTC. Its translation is CASSYRERETQYF.

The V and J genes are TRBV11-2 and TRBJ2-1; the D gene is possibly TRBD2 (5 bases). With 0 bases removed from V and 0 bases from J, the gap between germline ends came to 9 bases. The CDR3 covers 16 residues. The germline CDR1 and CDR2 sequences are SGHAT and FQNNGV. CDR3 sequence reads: CASSLETGSSYNEQFF. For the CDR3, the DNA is TGTGCCAGCAGCTTAGAAACGGGGAGCTCCTACAATGAGCAGTTCTTC.

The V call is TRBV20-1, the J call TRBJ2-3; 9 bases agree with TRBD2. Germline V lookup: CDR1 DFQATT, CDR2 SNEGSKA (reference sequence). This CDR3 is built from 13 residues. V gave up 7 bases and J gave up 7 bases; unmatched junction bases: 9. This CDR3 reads CSVKSSGIYTQYF. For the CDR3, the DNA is TGCAGTGTTAAGTCTAGCGGGATATATACGCAGTATTTT.

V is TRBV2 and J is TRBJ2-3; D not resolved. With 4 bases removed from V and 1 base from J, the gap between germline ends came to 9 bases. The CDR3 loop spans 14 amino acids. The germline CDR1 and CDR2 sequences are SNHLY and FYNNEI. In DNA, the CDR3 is TGTGCCAGCAGTGTCGGTTCTGGCACAGATACGCAGTATTTT. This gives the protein CASSVGSGTDTQYF.

In DNA form, the CDR3 reads TGTGCCACCAGCAGAGTCGGAGAGCAGTTCTTC. It yields the protein CATSRVGEQFF. The V gene is TRBV15, the J gene TRBJ2-1; the D is unclear. The V gene's germline CDR1 is LNHNV and CDR2 YYDKDF (reference sequence). This CDR3 spans 11 amino acids. Trimming removed 1 base at V and 10 bases at J, with 5 bases between.

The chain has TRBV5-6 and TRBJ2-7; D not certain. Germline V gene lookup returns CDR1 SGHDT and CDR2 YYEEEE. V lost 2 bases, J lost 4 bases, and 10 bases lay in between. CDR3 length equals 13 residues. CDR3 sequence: CASSFGLGYEQYF. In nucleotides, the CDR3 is TGTGCCAGCAGCTTTGGGTTGGGATACGAGCAGTACTTC.

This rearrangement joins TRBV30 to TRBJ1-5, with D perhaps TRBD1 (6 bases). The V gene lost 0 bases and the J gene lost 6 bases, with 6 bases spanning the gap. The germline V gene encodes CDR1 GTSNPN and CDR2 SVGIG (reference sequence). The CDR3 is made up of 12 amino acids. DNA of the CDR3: TGTGCCTGGAGTGTAGGGGGTCAGCCCCAGCATTTT. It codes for CAWSVGGQPQHF. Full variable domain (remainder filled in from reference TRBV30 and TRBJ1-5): SQTIHQWPATLVQPVGSPLSLECTVEGTSNPNLYWYRQAAGRGLQLLFYSVGIGQISSEVPQNLSASRPQDRQFILSSKKLLLSDSGFYLCAWSVGGQPQHFGDGTRLSIL.

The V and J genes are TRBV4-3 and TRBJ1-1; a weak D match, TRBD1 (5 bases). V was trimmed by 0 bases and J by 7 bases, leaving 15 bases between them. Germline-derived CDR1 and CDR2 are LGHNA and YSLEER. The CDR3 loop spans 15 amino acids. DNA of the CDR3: TGCGCCAGCAGCCAAGACGGGCGGGGCCGGGGTGAAGCTTTCTTT. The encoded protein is CASSQDGRGRGEAFF.

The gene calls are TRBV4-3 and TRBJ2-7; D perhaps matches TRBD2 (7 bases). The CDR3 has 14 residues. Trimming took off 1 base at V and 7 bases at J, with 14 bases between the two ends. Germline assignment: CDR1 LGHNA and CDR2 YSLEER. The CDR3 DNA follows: TGCGCCAGCAGCCAAGGCGGGGGAGGGGGGGAGCAGTACTTC. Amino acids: CASSQGGGGGEQYF.

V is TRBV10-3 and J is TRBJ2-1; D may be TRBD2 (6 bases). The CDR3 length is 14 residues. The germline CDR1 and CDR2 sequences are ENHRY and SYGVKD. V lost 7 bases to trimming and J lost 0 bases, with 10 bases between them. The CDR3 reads CAIMDGSSYNEQFF. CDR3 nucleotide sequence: TGTGCCATCATGGACGGGAGCTCCTACAATGAGCAGTTCTTC.

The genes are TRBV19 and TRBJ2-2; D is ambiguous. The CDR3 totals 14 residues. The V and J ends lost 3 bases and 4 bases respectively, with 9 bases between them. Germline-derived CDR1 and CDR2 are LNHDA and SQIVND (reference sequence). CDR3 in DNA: TGTGCCAGTAGTATTCACCGGCCCACCGGGGAGCTGTTTTTT. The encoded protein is CASSIHRPTGELFF.

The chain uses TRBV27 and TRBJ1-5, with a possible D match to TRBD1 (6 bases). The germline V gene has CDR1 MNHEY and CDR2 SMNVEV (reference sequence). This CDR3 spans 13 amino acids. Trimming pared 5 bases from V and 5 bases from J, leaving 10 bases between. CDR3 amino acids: CASSTTGDQPQHF. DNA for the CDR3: TGTGCCAGCAGTACGACAGGAGATCAGCCCCAGCATTTT.

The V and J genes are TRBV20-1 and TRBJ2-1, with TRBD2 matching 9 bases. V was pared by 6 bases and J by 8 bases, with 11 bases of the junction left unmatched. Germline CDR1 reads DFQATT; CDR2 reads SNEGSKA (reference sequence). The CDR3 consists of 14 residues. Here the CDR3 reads CSAPVAGEGYEQFF. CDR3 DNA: TGCAGTGCACCTGTAGCGGGAGAGGGCTATGAGCAGTTCTTC.

CDR3 in amino acids: CSAGGTGQETQYF. The CDR3 nucleotides are TGCAGTGCGGGAGGGACAGGCCAAGAGACCCAGTACTTC. V is TRBV20-1 and J is TRBJ2-5; possibly TRBD1 for D (8 bases). This CDR3 comprises 13 residues. In germline, CDR1 is DFQATT, CDR2 SNEGSKA (reference sequence). V was pared by 6 bases and J by 1 base, with 12 bases between.

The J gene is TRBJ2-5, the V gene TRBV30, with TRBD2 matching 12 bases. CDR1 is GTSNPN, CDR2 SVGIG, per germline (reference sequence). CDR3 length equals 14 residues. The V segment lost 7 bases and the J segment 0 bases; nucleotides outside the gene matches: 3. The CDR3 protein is CALGLAGNQETQYF. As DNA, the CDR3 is TGTGCCTTGGGACTAGCGGGTAACCAAGAGACCCAGTACTTC.

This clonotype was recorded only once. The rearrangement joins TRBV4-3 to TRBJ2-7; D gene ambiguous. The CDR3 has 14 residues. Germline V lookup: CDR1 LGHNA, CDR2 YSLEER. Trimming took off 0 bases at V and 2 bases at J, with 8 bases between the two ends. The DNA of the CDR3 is TGCGCCAGCAGCCAAGAATGGTCAACCTACGAGCAGTACTTC. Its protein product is CASSQEWSTYEQYF.

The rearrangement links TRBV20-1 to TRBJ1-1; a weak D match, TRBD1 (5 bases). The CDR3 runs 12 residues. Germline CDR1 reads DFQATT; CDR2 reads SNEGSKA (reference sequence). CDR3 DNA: TGCAGCCTAAGGGACGGTCTCACTGAAGCTTTCTTT. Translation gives CSLRDGLTEAFF.

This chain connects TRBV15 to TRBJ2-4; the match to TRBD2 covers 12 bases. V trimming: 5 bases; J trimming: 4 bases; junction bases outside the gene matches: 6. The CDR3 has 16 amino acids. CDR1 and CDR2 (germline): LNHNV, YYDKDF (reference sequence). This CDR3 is CATSSRLAGEKNIQYF. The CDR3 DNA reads TGTGCCACCAGCTCTCGACTAGCGGGAGAGAAAAACATTCAGTACTTC. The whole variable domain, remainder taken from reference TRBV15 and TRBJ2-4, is DAMVIQNPRYQVTQFGKPVTLSCSQTLNHNVMYWYQQKSSQAPKLLFHYYDKDFNNEADTPDNFQSRRPNTSFCFLDIRSPGLGDTAMYLCATSSRLAGEKNIQYFGAGTRLSVL.

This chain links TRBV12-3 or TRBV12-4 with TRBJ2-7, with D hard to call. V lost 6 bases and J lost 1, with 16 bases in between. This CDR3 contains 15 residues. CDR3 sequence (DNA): TGTGCCAGCAGGCCTCCTCTGGGAACTTCCTACGAGCAGTACTTC. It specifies CASRPPLGTSYEQYF.

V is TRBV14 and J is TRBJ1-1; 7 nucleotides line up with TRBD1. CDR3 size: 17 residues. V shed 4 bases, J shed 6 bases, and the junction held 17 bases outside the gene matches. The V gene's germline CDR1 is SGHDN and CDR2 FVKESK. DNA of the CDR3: TGTGCCAGCAGCCGCACGGGGACAGTGGGCGCTGGGGCTGAAGCTTTCTTT. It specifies CASSRTGTVGAGAEAFF. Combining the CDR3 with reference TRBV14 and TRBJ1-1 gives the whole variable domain EAGVTQFPSHSVIEKGQTVTLRCDPISGHDNLYWYRRVMGKEIKFLLHFVKESKQDESGMPNNRFLAERTGGTYSTLKVQPAELEDSGVYFCASSRTGTVGAGAEAFFGQGTRLTVV.

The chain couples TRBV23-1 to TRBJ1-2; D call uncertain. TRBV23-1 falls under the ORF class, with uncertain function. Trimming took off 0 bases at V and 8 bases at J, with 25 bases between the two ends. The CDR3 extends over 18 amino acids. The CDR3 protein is CASSQSLRRILSLWGYTF. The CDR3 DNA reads TGCGCCAGCAGTCAATCGCTTCGTCGGATTCTCTCCCTGTGGGGCTACACCTTC.

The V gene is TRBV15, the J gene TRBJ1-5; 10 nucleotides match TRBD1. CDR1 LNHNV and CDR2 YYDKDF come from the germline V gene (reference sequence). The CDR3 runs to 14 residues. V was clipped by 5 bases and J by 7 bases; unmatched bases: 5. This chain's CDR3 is CATSGQGVEQPQHF. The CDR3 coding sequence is TGTGCCACCAGCGGACAGGGGGTAGAGCAGCCCCAGCATTTT.

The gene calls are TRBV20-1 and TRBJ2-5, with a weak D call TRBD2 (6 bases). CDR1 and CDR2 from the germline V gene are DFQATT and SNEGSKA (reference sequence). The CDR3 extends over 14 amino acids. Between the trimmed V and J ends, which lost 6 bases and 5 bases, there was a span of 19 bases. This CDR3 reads CSAIPASSEETQYF. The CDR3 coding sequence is TGCAGTGCAATCCCCGCGTCTAGCGAGGAGACCCAGTACTTC.